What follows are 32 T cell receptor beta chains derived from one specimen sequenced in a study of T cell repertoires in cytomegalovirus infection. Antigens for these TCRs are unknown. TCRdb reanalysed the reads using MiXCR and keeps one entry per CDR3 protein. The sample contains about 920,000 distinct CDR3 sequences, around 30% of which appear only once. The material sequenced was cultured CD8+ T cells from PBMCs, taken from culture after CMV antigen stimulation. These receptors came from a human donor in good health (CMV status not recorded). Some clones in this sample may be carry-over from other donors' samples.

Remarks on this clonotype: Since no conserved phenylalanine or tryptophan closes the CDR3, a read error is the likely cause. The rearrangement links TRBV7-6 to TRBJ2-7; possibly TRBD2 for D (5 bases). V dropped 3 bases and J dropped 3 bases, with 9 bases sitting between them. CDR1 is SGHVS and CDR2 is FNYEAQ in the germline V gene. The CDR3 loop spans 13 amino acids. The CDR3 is CASSLDSNYEQYL. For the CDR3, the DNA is TGTGCCAGCAGCTTGGACTCAAACTACGAGCAGTACTTA.

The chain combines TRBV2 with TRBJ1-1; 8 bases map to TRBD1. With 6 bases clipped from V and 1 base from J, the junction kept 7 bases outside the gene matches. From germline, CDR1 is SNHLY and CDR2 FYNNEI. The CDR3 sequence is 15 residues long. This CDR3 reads CASSRTGSGNTEAFF. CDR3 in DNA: TGTGCCAGCAGCCGGACAGGGAGCGGGAACACTGAAGCTTTCTTT.

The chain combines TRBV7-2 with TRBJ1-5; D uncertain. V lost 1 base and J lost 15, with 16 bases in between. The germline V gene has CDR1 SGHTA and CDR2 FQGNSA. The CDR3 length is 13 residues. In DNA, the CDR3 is TGTGCCAGCAGCTTAGGCTCGGATCTTGATCGGCATTTT. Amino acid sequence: CASSLGSDLDRHF.

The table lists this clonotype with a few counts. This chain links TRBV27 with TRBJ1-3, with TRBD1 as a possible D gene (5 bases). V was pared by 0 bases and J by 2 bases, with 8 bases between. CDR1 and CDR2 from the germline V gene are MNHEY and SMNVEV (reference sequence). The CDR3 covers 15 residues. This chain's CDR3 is CASSLSAGTGNTIYF. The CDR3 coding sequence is TGTGCCAGCAGTTTATCGGCAGGGACTGGAAACACCATATATTTT.

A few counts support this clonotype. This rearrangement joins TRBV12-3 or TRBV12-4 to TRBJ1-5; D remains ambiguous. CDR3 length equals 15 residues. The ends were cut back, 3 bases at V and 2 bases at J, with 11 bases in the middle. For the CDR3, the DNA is TGTGCCAGCAGTTTCGTGTACGGGGGCAATCAGCCCCAGCATTTT. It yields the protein CASSFVYGGNQPQHF.

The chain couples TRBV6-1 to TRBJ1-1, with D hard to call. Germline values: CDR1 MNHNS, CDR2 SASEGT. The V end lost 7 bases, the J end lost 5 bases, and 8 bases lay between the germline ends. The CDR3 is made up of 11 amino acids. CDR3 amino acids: CASKRRTEAFF. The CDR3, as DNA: TGTGCCAGCAAAAGGAGGACTGAAGCTTTCTTT.

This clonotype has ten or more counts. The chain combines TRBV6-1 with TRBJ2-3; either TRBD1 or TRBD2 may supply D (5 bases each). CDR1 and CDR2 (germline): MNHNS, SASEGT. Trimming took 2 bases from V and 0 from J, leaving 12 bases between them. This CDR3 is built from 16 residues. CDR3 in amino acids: CASSETAGGSTDTQYF. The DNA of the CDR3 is TGTGCCAGCAGTGAAACCGCTGGGGGAAGCACAGATACGCAGTATTTT.

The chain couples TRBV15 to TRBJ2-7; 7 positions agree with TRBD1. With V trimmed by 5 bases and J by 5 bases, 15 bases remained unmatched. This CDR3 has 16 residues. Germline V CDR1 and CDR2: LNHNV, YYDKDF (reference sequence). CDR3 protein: CATSAPLGQLYHEQYF. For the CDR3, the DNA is TGTGCCACCAGCGCACCTTTGGGACAGCTGTACCACGAGCAGTACTTC.

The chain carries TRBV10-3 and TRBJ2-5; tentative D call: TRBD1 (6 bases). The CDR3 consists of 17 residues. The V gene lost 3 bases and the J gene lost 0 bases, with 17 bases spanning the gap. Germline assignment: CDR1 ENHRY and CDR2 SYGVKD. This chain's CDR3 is CAISDPNRAGDQETQYF. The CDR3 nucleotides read TGTGCCATCAGTGACCCAAATCGGGCAGGGGACCAAGAGACCCAGTACTTC.

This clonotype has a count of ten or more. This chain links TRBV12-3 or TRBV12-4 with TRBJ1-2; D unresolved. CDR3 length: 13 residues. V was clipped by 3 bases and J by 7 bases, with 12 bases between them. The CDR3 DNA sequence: TGTGCCAGCAGTTTGGCCCTCCGGGGTGGCTACACCTTC. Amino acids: CASSLALRGGYTF.

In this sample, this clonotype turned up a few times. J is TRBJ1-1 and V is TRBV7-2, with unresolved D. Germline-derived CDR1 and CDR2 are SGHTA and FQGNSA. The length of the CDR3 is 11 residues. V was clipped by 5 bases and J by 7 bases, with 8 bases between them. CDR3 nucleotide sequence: TGTGCCAGCAGCCCACTGATTGAAGCTTTCTTT. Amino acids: CASSPLIEAFF.

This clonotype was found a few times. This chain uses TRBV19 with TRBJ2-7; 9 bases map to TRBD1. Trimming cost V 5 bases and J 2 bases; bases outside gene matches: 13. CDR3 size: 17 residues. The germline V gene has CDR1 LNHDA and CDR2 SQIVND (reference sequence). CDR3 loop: CASSYGTGFVFTYEQYF. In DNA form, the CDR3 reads TGTGCCAGTAGTTATGGGACAGGGTTTGTGTTTACCTACGAGCAGTACTTC.

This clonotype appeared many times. The CDR3 loop is CASSSGQGGNTEAFF. CDR3 sequence (DNA): TGTGCCAGCAGTTCCGGACAGGGAGGAAACACTGAAGCTTTCTTT. The chain couples TRBV7-6 to TRBJ1-1, with 8 bases that match TRBD1. The CDR3 sequence is 15 residues long. CDR1 is SGHVS, CDR2 FNYEAQ, per germline. V trimming: 6 bases; J trimming: 2 bases; junction bases outside the gene matches: 8.

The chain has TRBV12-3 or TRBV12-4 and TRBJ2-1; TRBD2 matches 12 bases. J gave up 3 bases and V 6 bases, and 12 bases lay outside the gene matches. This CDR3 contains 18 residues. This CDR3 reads CASRPRTSGADRYNEQFF. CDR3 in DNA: TGTGCCAGCAGACCTAGGACTAGCGGGGCCGACCGCTACAATGAGCAGTTCTTC.

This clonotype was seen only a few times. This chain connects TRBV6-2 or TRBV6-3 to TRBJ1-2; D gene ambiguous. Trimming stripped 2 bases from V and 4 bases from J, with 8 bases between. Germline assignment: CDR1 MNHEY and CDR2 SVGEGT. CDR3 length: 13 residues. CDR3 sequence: CASSYGNSYGYTF. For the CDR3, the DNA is TGTGCCAGCAGTTACGGGAACAGCTATGGCTACACCTTC.

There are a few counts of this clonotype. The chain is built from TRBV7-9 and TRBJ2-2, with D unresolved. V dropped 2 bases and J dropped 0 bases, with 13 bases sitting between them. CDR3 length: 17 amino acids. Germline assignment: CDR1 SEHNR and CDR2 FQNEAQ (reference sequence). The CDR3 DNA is TGTGCCAGCAGCTTAACGGTTTTGGAACCGAACACCGGGGAGCTGTTTTTT. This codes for CASSLTVLEPNTGELFF.

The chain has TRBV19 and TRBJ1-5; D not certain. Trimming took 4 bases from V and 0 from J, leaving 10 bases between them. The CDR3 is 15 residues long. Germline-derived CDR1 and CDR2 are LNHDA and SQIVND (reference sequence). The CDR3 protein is CASSTRHYSNQPQHF. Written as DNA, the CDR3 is TGTGCCAGTAGTACGAGACATTATAGCAATCAGCCCCAGCATTTT.

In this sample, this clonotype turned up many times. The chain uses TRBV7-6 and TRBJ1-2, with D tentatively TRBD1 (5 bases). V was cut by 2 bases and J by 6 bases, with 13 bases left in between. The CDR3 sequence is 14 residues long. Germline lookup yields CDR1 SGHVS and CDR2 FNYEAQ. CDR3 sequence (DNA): TGTGCCAGCAGCTTAACAGGAATTTCCGATGGCTACACCTTC. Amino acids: CASSLTGISDGYTF.

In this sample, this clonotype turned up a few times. As DNA, the CDR3 is TGCAGTGCTAGAGATCCCAGGGGTGAAGCTGAAGCTTTCTTT. Translating gives CSARDPRGEAEAFF. The V call is TRBV20-1, the J call TRBJ1-1, with D tentatively TRBD1 (6 bases). This CDR3 is 14 amino acids long. Looked up from germline, CDR1 is DFQATT and CDR2 is SNEGSKA (reference sequence). The germline V and J ends were trimmed by 0 bases and 6 bases, with 14 bases remaining between them.

CDR3 coding DNA: TGCAGTGCTCGGACCGGATCCAACACTGAAGCTTTCTTT. Its translation: CSARTGSNTEAFF. This sequence joins TRBV20-1 and TRBJ1-1; D ambiguous. The CDR3 spans 13 residues. V lost 5 bases to trimming and J lost 2 bases, with 12 bases between them. Germline V gene sequence: CDR1 DFQATT, CDR2 SNEGSKA (reference sequence).

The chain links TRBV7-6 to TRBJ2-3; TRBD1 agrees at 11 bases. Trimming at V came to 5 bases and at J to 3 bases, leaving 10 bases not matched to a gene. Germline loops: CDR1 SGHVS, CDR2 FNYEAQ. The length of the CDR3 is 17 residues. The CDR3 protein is CASSRRTGGQVTDTQYF. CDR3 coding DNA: TGTGCCAGCAGCCGACGGACAGGGGGCCAGGTGACAGATACGCAGTATTTT.

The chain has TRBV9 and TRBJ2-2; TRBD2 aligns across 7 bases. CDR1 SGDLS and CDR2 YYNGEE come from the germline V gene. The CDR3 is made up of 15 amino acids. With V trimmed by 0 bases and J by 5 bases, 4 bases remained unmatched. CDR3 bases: TGTGCCAGCAGCGTAGCGGGGGGTCGGACCGGGGAGCTGTTTTTT. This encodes CASSVAGGRTGELFF.

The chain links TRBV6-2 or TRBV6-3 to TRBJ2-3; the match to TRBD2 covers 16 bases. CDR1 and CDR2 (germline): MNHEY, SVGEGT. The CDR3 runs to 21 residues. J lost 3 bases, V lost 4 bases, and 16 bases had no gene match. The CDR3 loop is CASSFLPGLAGGPFSTDTQYF. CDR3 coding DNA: TGTGCCAGCAGTTTCCTCCCGGGACTAGCGGGGGGGCCTTTCTCGACAGATACGCAGTATTTT.

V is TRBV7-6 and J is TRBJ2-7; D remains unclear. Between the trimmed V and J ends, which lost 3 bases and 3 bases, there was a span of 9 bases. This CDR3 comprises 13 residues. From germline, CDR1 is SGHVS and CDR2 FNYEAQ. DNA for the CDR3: TGTGCCAGCAGCTTGCCCAGCTACTACGAGCAGTACTTC. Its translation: CASSLPSYYEQYF. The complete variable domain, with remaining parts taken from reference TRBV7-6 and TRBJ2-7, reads GAGVSQSPRYKVTKRGQDVALRCDPISGHVSLYWYRQALGQGPEFLTYFNYEAQQDKSGLPNDRFSAERPEGSISTLTIQRTEQRDSAMYRCASSLPSYYEQYFGPGTRLTVT.

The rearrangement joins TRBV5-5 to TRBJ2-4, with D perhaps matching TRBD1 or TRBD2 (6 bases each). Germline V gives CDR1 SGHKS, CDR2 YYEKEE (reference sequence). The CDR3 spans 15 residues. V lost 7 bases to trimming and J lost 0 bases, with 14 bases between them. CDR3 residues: CASRKEGEAKNIQYF. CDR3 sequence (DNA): TGTGCCAGCCGCAAGGAGGGGGAAGCCAAAAACATTCAGTACTTC.

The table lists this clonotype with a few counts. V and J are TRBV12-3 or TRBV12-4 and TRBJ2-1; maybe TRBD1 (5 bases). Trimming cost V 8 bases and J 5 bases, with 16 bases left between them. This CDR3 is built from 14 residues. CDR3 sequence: CASLSDRGHNEQFF. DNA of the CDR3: TGTGCCAGCTTGAGTGACAGAGGACACAATGAGCAGTTCTTC.

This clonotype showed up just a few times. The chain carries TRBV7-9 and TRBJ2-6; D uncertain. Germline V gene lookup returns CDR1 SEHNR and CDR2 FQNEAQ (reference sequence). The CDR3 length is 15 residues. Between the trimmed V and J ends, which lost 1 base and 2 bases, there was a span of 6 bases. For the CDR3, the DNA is TGTGCCAGCAGCTTAGTGCTAGCTGGGGCCAACGTCCTGACTTTC. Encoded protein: CASSLVLAGANVLTF.

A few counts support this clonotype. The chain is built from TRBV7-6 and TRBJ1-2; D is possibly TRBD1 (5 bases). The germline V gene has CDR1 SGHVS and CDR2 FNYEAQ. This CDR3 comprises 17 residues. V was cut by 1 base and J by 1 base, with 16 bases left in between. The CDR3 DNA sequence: TGTGCCAGCAGCTTAGTTCAGGGCCCGACCATTAACTATGGCTACACCTTC. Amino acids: CASSLVQGPTINYGYTF.

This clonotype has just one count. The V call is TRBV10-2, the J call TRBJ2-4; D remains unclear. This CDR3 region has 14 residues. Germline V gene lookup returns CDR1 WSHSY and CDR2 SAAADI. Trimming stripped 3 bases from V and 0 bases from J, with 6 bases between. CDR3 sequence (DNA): TGCGCCAGCAGTGATCCGACAGCCAAAAACATTCAGTACTTC. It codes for CASSDPTAKNIQYF.

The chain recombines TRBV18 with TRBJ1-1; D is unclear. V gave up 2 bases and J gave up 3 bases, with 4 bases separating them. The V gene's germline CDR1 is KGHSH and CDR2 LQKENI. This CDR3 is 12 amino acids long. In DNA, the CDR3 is TGTGCCAGCTCACCATATGACACTGAAGCTTTCTTT. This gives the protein CASSPYDTEAFF.

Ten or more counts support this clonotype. The CDR3 DNA is TGTGCCAGCAGCTTCGACTTATACACTGAAGCTTTCTTT. Its protein product is CASSFDLYTEAFF. The rearrangement joins TRBV7-2 to TRBJ1-1; no clear D. The CDR3 is 13 residues long. Germline CDR1 SGHTA, CDR2 FQGNSA. Trimming left V 3 bases short and J 3 bases short, with 8 bases between.

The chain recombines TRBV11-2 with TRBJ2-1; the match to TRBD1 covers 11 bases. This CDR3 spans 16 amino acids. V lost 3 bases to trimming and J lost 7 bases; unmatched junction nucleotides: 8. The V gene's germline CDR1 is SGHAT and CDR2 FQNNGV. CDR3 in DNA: TGTGCCAGCAGCTTGTGGACAGGGGGCAAAGAAAATGAGCAGTTCTTC. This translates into CASSLWTGGKENEQFF.